Included here is one T cell receptor beta chain sequence, with context. The antigen is unknown. This entry comes from a study of OX40 agonist ivuxolimab in advanced cancers. Looking at the study overall: The study reported partial responses in three patients: one hepatocellular carcinoma, two cutaneous melanoma. Study findings and constraints: The study observed clonal expansion of CD4+ and CD8+ blood T cells by week 6 at 0.1 to 3.0 mg/kg. Clonal expansion in partial responders at 0.1-3.0 mg/kg ranked among the lowest.

The method was immunoSEQ multiplex PCR; TCRdb's version includes in-frame clones alone and lacks a portion of them. The sample contains about 93,000 clones, 92% of which appear only once. Germline CDR1 and CDR2: SQVTM and ANQGSEA. The CDR3 extends over 12 amino acids. The J segment lost 10 bases and the V segment lost 6 bases, leaving 8 bases of the junction unmatched. The sequenced sample was CD4+ or CD8+ T cells sorted from blood, obtained in a trial of the OX40 agonist ivuxolimab. This chain links TRBV29-1 with TRBJ2-1; 8 positions agree with TRBD1. This TCR came from an adult with an advanced solid tumor such as melanoma, head and neck, liver or kidney cancer. In DNA form, the CDR3 reads TGCAGCGTGCTCCAGGGGGCGGACGAGCAGTTCTTC. Translated, it gives CSVLQGADEQFF.